The present T cell receptor (beta chain) was sequenced within a study of OX40 agonist ivuxolimab in advanced cancers. In the study overall: Patients enrolled in dose escalation were diagnosed with hepatocellular carcinoma, melanoma, renal cell or head and neck cancer. At 82.7% male, the cohort had a mean age of approximately 60 years, ranging from roughly 20 to 85.

Patients were ruled out by autoimmune disease history or systemic immunosuppression. Blood specimens came from baseline, cycle 4 day 1, and cycle 7 day 1. Trimming took 0 bases from V and 1 from J, leaving 5 bases between them. The CDR3 spans 14 residues. Germline V gives CDR1 LGHNA, CDR2 YSLEER. TCRdb keeps only in-frame clones here, not all; method: immunoSEQ multiplex PCR. The data hold about 69,000 clones, with roughly 87% observed a single time. Sequenced here: CD4+ or CD8+ T cells sorted from blood, sampled in a trial of the OX40 agonist ivuxolimab. This sequence originates from an adult with an advanced solid tumor such as melanoma, head and neck, liver or kidney cancer. The rearrangement links TRBV4-3 to TRBJ2-3; D gene unclear. CDR3 sequence: CASSQEIGTDTQYF. CDR3 DNA sequence: TGCGCCAGCAGCCAAGAGATAGGCACAGATACGCAGTATTTT.